This is a list of T cell receptor beta chains from one sample in a study of shared clonotypes between healthy human individuals. Assay: immunoSEQ multiplex PCR; the TCRdb copy retains only in-frame clones and omits some. The table has about 2 million clones, over 85% seen once; the top ten hold about 1.1%. Material: naive CD8+ T cells sorted from blood. These receptors originate from a man aged 18 to 30 in good health. CDR3s include the opening cysteine and the closing phenylalanine or tryptophan. A D gene is named only where the DNA matches it firmly. Clone size, where shown, is once, few, many, or a class for clones that have expanded.

-	TRBD1	TRBV19	TRBJ2-7	CASSIPGQGPEQYF	TGTGCCAGTAGTATACCGGGACAGGGTCCCGAGCAGTACTTC
-	-	TRBV12-5	TRBJ1-2	CASGLGRSYGYTF	TGTGCTAGTGGTTTAGGCAGGAGCTATGGCTACACCTTC
-	-	TRBV13	TRBJ1-3	CASSPLGEGGNTIYF	TGTGCCAGCAGCCCCCTCGGGGAGGGCGGAAACACCATATATTTT
-	-	TRBV5-6	TRBJ1-1	CASSLVTVTEAFF	TGTGCCAGCAGCTTGGTAACAGTCACTGAAGCTTTCTTT
-	TRBD1	TRBV7-9	TRBJ2-7	CASSLAGQTSYEQYF	TGTGCCAGCAGCTTAGCGGGACAGACGTCCTACGAGCAGTACTTC
-	-	TRBV6-6	TRBJ2-7	CASSYSAPPYEQYF	TGTGCCAGCAGTTACTCAGCCCCTCCCTACGAGCAGTACTTC
-	-	TRBV2	TRBJ2-1	CASSAGQGWDEQFF	TGTGCCAGCTCTGCGGGCCAGGGGTGGGATGAGCAGTTCTTC
-	TRBD2	TRBV7-9	TRBJ2-1	CASSQPRRSGNPYNEQFF	TGTGCCAGCAGCCAACCTAGACGAAGCGGGAACCCCTACAATGAGCAGTTCTTC
-	-	TRBV5-1	TRBJ2-7	CASSLAGDSRQAEQYF	TGCGCCAGCAGCTTGGCGGGGGACAGCCGACAGGCCGAGCAGTACTTC
-	TRBD2	TRBV5-5	TRBJ2-7	CASSYGPSGGSYEQYF	TGTGCCAGCAGCTATGGCCCTAGCGGGGGCTCCTACGAGCAGTACTTC
-	TRBD1	TRBV7-6	TRBJ2-7	CASSLGTGRSTYEQYF	TGTGCCAGCAGCTTAGGGACAGGGCGCTCCACCTACGAGCAGTACTTC
-	-	TRBV13	TRBJ2-7	CASSSGTESYEQYF	TGTGCCAGCAGCTCAGGGACCGAGTCCTACGAGCAGTACTTC
-	-	TRBV27	TRBJ2-7	CASSLSGLGGSGYYEQYF	TGTGCCAGCAGTTTATCGGGCCTAGGTGGGTCGGGATATTACGAGCAGTACTTC
-	-	TRBV4-1	TRBJ2-7	CASSQVGPYEQYF	TGCGCCAGCAGCCAAGTAGGTCCCTACGAGCAGTACTTC
-	-	TRBV6-1	TRBJ1-5	CVSSPTKGSFPQHF	TGTGTCAGCAGCCCAACTAAGGGTTCGTTCCCCCAGCATTTT
-	TRBD2	TRBV18	TRBJ2-1	CASSHGAGGVYNEQFF	TGTGCCAGCTCACATGGAGCGGGAGGGGTATACAATGAGCAGTTCTTC
-	-	TRBV11-2	TRBJ2-1	CASSPPFSESNEQFF	TGTGCCAGCAGCCCCCCTTTTTCCGAATCCAATGAGCAGTTCTTC
-	TRBD1	TRBV28	TRBJ1-2	CASSPLQGAYGYTF	TGTGCCAGCAGTCCCTTACAGGGGGCCTATGGCTACACCTTC
once	-	TRBV6-5	TRBJ2-7	CASSYYRGTSYEQYF	TGTGCCAGCAGTTACTACCGCGGGACCTCCTACGAGCAGTACTTC
once	-	TRBV9	TRBJ2-1	CASSVEGDPYNEQFF	TGTGCCAGCAGCGTAGAAGGGGATCCCTACAATGAGCAGTTCTTC
once	-	TRBV4-1	TRBJ1-2	CASSLTPGLDQGYTF	TGCGCCAGCAGCCTGACTCCCGGTCTGGACCAGGGCTACACCTTC
-	TRBD1	TRBV6-5	TRBJ2-2	CASSYQGAFGELFF	TGTGCCAGCAGTTACCAGGGGGCGTTCGGGGAGCTGTTTTTT
-	TRBD2	TRBV11-2	TRBJ2-7	CASSLVGGRAHEQYF	TGTGCCAGCAGCTTAGTAGGCGGGAGGGCCCACGAGCAGTACTTC
-	TRBD1	TRBV7-9	TRBJ2-7	CASSHRDSGTYEQYF	TGTGCCAGCAGCCACCGGGACAGCGGCACCTACGAGCAGTACTTC
-	-	TRBV6-5	TRBJ1-1	CASSLSLNTEAFF	TGTGCCAGCAGTTTATCCCTTAACACTGAAGCTTTCTTT
-	TRBD2	TRBV5-4	TRBJ2-1	CASSSLAGGPNEQFF	TGTGCCAGCAGCTCACTAGCGGGGGGGCCTAATGAGCAGTTCTTC
once	TRBD1	TRBV2	TRBJ2-5	CASGQGKETQYF	TGTGCCAGCGGACAGGGGAAAGAGACCCAGTACTTC
-	TRBD2	TRBV5-6	TRBJ2-3	CASSPGTSGSWRADTQYF	TGTGCCAGCAGCCCGGGGACTAGCGGGTCCTGGAGGGCAGATACGCAGTATTTT
-	-	TRBV7-9	TRBJ1-4	CASSPTGPANEKLFF	TGTGCCAGCAGCCCCACGGGGCCAGCTAATGAAAAACTGTTTTTT
-	TRBD1	TRBV14	TRBJ2-7	CASSRGQGYEQYF	TGTGCCAGCAGCCGGGGACAGGGCTACGAGCAGTACTTC
-	TRBD1	TRBV4-1	TRBJ1-6	CASRYSRDSNSPLHF	TGCGCCAGCAGGTACAGCCGGGACAGTAATTCACCCCTCCACTTT
-	-	TRBV7-9	TRBJ1-2	CASREGNYGYTF	TGTGCCAGCAGGGAAGGGAACTATGGCTACACCTTC
-	-	TRBV6-1	TRBJ1-2	CASRDRTYGYTF	TGTGCCAGCAGGGACAGAACCTATGGCTACACCTTC
-	-	TRBV4-3	TRBJ2-7	CASSQDYHGSYEQYF	TGCGCCAGCAGCCAAGATTATCACGGCTCCTACGAGCAGTACTTC
-	-	TRBV10-2	TRBJ2-7	CASSQHGGYEQYF	TGCGCCAGCTCCCAACACGGAGGCTACGAGCAGTACTTC
-	-	TRBV28	TRBJ1-1	CASSFPQGNTEAFF	TGTGCCAGCAGTTTTCCTCAGGGGAACACTGAAGCTTTCTTT
once	TRBD2	TRBV5-4	TRBJ2-2	CASGGLAGVGTGELFF	TGTGCCAGCGGGGGACTAGCGGGAGTAGGCACCGGGGAGCTGTTTTTT
-	TRBD2	TRBV4-3	TRBJ2-7	CASSQGSGNYEQYF	TGCGCCAGCAGCCAAGGTAGCGGGAATTACGAGCAGTACTTC
-	-	TRBV14	TRBJ2-1	CASSQDQTLRNEQFF	TGTGCCAGCAGCCAAGATCAAACACTTCGCAATGAGCAGTTCTTC
-	-	TRBV4-3	TRBJ2-7	CASSQGSSYEQYF	TGCGCCAGCAGCCAAGGCTCCTCCTACGAGCAGTACTTC
-	-	TRBV2	TRBJ1-2	CASILGGLSYGYTF	TGTGCCAGCATACTAGGAGGGTTGAGCTATGGCTACACCTTC
-	-	TRBV7-8	TRBJ1-3	CASSLVPEGGRGNTIYF	TGTGCCAGCAGCTTAGTACCCGAAGGGGGTAGGGGAAACACCATATATTTT
-	TRBD2	TRBV4-3	TRBJ2-7	CASSQGLAGNEYEQYF	TGCGCCAGCAGCCAGGGACTAGCGGGAAACGAGTACGAGCAGTACTTC